These T cell receptor beta chains were read from a single sample in a study of T cell clones after liver transplantation. Some clones are missing from TCRdb's copy, which holds only in-frame ones; the method was immunoSEQ multiplex PCR. The profile covers some 50,000 clones, with roughly three quarters appearing a single time and over 8% taken by the ten largest. The source was CD4+ T cells from blood, collected at the 22-month timepoint. The receptors stem from a human patient who received a liver transplant. Among the T cells, some may be from the graft donor. Both conserved end residues are part of each CDR3. The order of the fields is D gene, J gene, V gene, clone size, CDR3 DNA, CDR3 protein. A D gene is named only where the DNA matches it firmly. Where a row states a size, it is once, few, many or the class of an expanded clone; other rows omit it.

d_call: TRBD2; j_call: TRBJ2-7; v_call: TRBV11-2; clone_size: NA; cdr3_nt: TGTGCCAGCAGCACGCTAGCGGGGGGCTACGAGCAGTACTTC; cdr3_aa: CASSTLAGGYEQYF
d_call: NA; j_call: TRBJ2-5; v_call: TRBV5-4; clone_size: NA; cdr3_nt: TGTGCCAGCAGCTTGGATAGGGAAGAGACCCAGTACTTC; cdr3_aa: CASSLDREETQYF
d_call: NA; j_call: TRBJ2-7; v_call: TRBV5-1; clone_size: few; cdr3_nt: TGCGCCAGCAGCTTGCAACCATCGGGGTCAGGATACGAGCAGTACTTC; cdr3_aa: CASSLQPSGSGYEQYF
d_call: NA; j_call: TRBJ1-1; v_call: TRBV29-1; clone_size: NA; cdr3_nt: TGCAGCGTTGAAGATCGCTGGGAAGCTTTCTTT; cdr3_aa: CSVEDRWEAFF
d_call: TRBD1; j_call: TRBJ2-7; v_call: TRBV6-1; clone_size: NA; cdr3_nt: TGTGCCAGCGGGACAGGGAAGGGCTACGAGCAGTACTTC; cdr3_aa: CASGTGKGYEQYF
d_call: TRBD1; j_call: TRBJ1-2; v_call: TRBV29-1; clone_size: few; cdr3_nt: TGCAGCGTTGAAGGGGAGGGGGCGCGATTCTATGGCTACACCTTC; cdr3_aa: CSVEGEGARFYGYTF
d_call: NA; j_call: TRBJ2-7; v_call: TRBV23-1; clone_size: NA; cdr3_nt: TGCGCCAGCAGGGCCTACGAGCAGTACTTC; cdr3_aa: CASRAYEQYF
d_call: NA; j_call: TRBJ2-6; v_call: TRBV2; clone_size: NA; cdr3_nt: TGTGCCAGCGGGGGCGCTGGGGCCAACGTCCTGACTTTC; cdr3_aa: CASGGAGANVLTF
d_call: NA; j_call: TRBJ2-1; v_call: TRBV7-9; clone_size: NA; cdr3_nt: TGTGCCAGCAGCCCCGACCGATGGGCCAATGAGCAGTTCTTC; cdr3_aa: CASSPDRWANEQFF
d_call: TRBD1; j_call: TRBJ1-6; v_call: TRBV6-1; clone_size: NA; cdr3_nt: TGTGCCAGCAGCGTACAGGGGGCTGATAATTCACCCCTCCACTTT; cdr3_aa: CASSVQGADNSPLHF
d_call: TRBD1; j_call: TRBJ2-7; v_call: TRBV7-9; clone_size: NA; cdr3_nt: TGTGCCAGCAGCTTAAGTGGCATCCGGGACAGGGGTGCCTACGAGCAGTACTTC; cdr3_aa: CASSLSGIRDRGAYEQYF
d_call: NA; j_call: TRBJ2-2; v_call: TRBV2; clone_size: few; cdr3_nt: TGTGCCAGCACAGCCCGTGGGGGGGCCAGCACCGGGGAGCTGTTTTTT; cdr3_aa: CASTARGGASTGELFF
d_call: NA; j_call: TRBJ1-4; v_call: TRBV7-9; clone_size: NA; cdr3_nt: TGTGCCAGCAGCTTAGCTCCGGCTGAAAAACTGTTTTTT; cdr3_aa: CASSLAPAEKLFF
d_call: NA; j_call: TRBJ1-6; v_call: TRBV2; clone_size: NA; cdr3_nt: TGTGCCAGCAGTGAAGGGATGGAGGGCTGGTCACCCCTCCACTTT; cdr3_aa: CASSEGMEGWSPLHF
d_call: TRBD1; j_call: TRBJ1-4; v_call: TRBV7-3; clone_size: NA; cdr3_nt: TGTGCCAGCAGCCCAGGGACAGCAACTAATGAAAAACTGTTTTTT; cdr3_aa: CASSPGTATNEKLFF
d_call: TRBD2; j_call: TRBJ2-3; v_call: TRBV28; clone_size: NA; cdr3_nt: TGTGCCAGCATGGGGGGGGTTGGCACAGATACGCAGTATTTT; cdr3_aa: CASMGGVGTDTQYF
d_call: TRBD2; j_call: TRBJ2-7; v_call: TRBV18; clone_size: NA; cdr3_nt: TGTGCCAGCTCACAGGGAGGAGCGGGGCCCCACGAGCAGTACTTC; cdr3_aa: CASSQGGAGPHEQYF
d_call: TRBD1; j_call: TRBJ1-1; v_call: TRBV2; clone_size: NA; cdr3_nt: TGTGCCAGCAGAACCGACAGGGGAAATGAAGCTTTCTTT; cdr3_aa: CASRTDRGNEAFF
d_call: NA; j_call: TRBJ1-1; v_call: TRBV28; clone_size: NA; cdr3_nt: TGTGCCAGCACCCCCCCCCTCCGACAGAATGAAGCTTTCTTT; cdr3_aa: CASTPPLRQNEAFF
d_call: TRBD2; j_call: TRBJ2-5; v_call: TRBV28; clone_size: NA; cdr3_nt: TGTGCCAGCAGCGTAGCTCGGGGGGGACAAGAGACCCAGTACTTC; cdr3_aa: CASSVARGGQETQYF
d_call: TRBD2; j_call: TRBJ2-7; v_call: TRBV6-6; clone_size: NA; cdr3_nt: TGTGCCAGTCGCTCGGTTCTAGCGGCGGGGGAGCAGTACTTC; cdr3_aa: CASRSVLAAGEQYF
d_call: TRBD1; j_call: TRBJ2-7; v_call: TRBV29-1; clone_size: NA; cdr3_nt: TGCAGCGTTGTGAAACCGGGACAGGGGGCCTACGAGCAGTACTTC; cdr3_aa: CSVVKPGQGAYEQYF
d_call: TRBD1; j_call: TRBJ2-3; v_call: TRBV5-1; clone_size: once; cdr3_nt: TGCGCCAGCAGCTTGGGCAGGGGGCGCACAGATACGCAGTATTTT; cdr3_aa: CASSLGRGRTDTQYF
d_call: NA; j_call: TRBJ2-5; v_call: TRBV30; clone_size: NA; cdr3_nt: TGTGCCTGTAAACCCAAAAGGAACGGGGAGACCCAGTACTTC; cdr3_aa: CACKPKRNGETQYF
d_call: NA; j_call: TRBJ2-3; v_call: TRBV7-9; clone_size: few; cdr3_nt: TGTGCCAGCTTAACATGGAAAGGGCAGGGTCCCGATACGCAGTATTTT; cdr3_aa: CASLTWKGQGPDTQYF
d_call: NA; j_call: TRBJ1-2; v_call: TRBV4-1; clone_size: NA; cdr3_nt: TGCGCCAGCAGCCAACAGGTTCAGATCGACTATGGCTACACCTTC; cdr3_aa: CASSQQVQIDYGYTF
d_call: NA; j_call: TRBJ2-3; v_call: TRBV5-1; clone_size: few; cdr3_nt: TGCGCCAGCAGCTTGGCGGCAGGAGAGACAGATACGCAGTATTTT; cdr3_aa: CASSLAAGETDTQYF
d_call: NA; j_call: TRBJ1-6; v_call: TRBV6-1; clone_size: few; cdr3_nt: TGTGCCAGCAGTGACAGGGCTAGTGAGTCACCCCTCCACTTT; cdr3_aa: CASSDRASESPLHF
d_call: NA; j_call: TRBJ1-5; v_call: TRBV28; clone_size: few; cdr3_nt: TGTGCCAGCAGCTCGAGGGGACGGAAAGAACAGCCCCAGCATTTT; cdr3_aa: CASSSRGRKEQPQHF
d_call: NA; j_call: TRBJ1-5; v_call: TRBV6-5; clone_size: NA; cdr3_nt: TGTGCCAGCAGTTCCACCACAGGTCCCGATCAGCCCCAGCATTTT; cdr3_aa: CASSSTTGPDQPQHF
d_call: TRBD2; j_call: TRBJ2-3; v_call: TRBV11-3; clone_size: once; cdr3_nt: TGTGCCAGCAGCTTAGGAGCGGGGGGGAGCACAGATACGCAGTATTTT; cdr3_aa: CASSLGAGGSTDTQYF
d_call: NA; j_call: TRBJ2-5; v_call: TRBV19; clone_size: NA; cdr3_nt: TGTGCCAGTAGTATGGGGGGACCTGGGACCCAGTACTTC; cdr3_aa: CASSMGGPGTQYF
d_call: NA; j_call: TRBJ1-6; v_call: TRBV21-1; clone_size: NA; cdr3_nt: TGTGCCAGCACCCGCTTCCCCCTCCACTTT; cdr3_aa: CASTRFPLHF